This record concerns one T cell receptor beta chain sequence. Its specificity is unknown. The PCR employed 60 Vbeta primers together with 13 Jbeta primers. Assay used: immunoSEQ multiplex PCR; TCRdb lists only in-frame clones, some missing. This sample has over 150,000 clones, with about 80% found just once. The donors were healthy bone marrow donors. The data derive from a study of cytomegalovirus exposure and HLA in healthy donors. As for the study in general: T cells numbering around 180 million yielded roughly 120 million unique TCR beta sequences in an earlier analysis.

CDR3 length equals 14 residues. The V end lost 1 base, the J end lost 0 bases, and 5 bases lay between the germline ends. Looked up from germline, CDR1 is LGHNA and CDR2 is YNFKEQ. Study results and caveats: In an earlier analysis, in roughly 600 donors, most V segments appeared productive either ~90% or ~30% of the time. Trimming of TCR beta V- and J-genes showed a link, identified in a later analysis, to a missense DCLRE1C variant.

The sample taken for sequencing was PBMCs. The source of this sequence is a woman aged 55-69 years in good health and CMV-seropositive. This chain joins TRBV4-2 and TRBJ2-3; D gene uncertain. Here the CDR3 DNA reads TGTGCCAGCAGCCAAGTGTCTAGCACAGATACGCAGTATTTT. It is translated as CASSQVSSTDTQYF.